This TCR beta chain appears in the sequencing data of a study of blood T cell repertoires in COVID-19. V was pared by 2 bases and J by 5 bases, with 8 bases of the junction left unmatched. The CDR3 is 15 residues long. In germline, CDR1 is MDHEN, CDR2 SYDVKM. In the original workflow: Cell counts per sample came from amplifying reference gene primers. The method was immunoSEQ multiplex PCR; TCRdb's version includes in-frame clones alone and lacks a portion of them. The V and J calls and the clone size are those of that table, but D and trimming were determined from the DNA. Among roughly 91,000 clones, roughly 89% were seen once, and the ten largest hold less than 2%.

The source is a man between 65 and 85 years old with active or convalescent COVID-19. The specimen was peripheral blood. This sequence joins TRBV28 and TRBJ1-2; 7 bases are a match to TRBD1. Written as DNA, the CDR3 is TGTGCCAGCAGTTTACCGGGACAGTTCGGATATGGCTACACCTTC. This encodes CASSLPGQFGYGYTF.